The T cell receptor beta chain described here comes from a study of blood T cell repertoires in COVID-19. Study-wide context: From T cells, B-cell-depleted T cells, or PBMCs came the material, which was cDNA or gDNA.

TCRdb keeps only in-frame clones here, not all; method: immunoSEQ multiplex PCR. The sample includes some 140,000 clones, roughly 84% of them seen just once. Germline trimming cut 3 bases from V and 8 bases from J; bases unmatched to any gene: 3. Germline CDR1 is LGHDT and CDR2 is YNNKEL (reference sequence). CDR3 length: 15 amino acids. This sequence originates from a man aged 40-49 years with acute COVID-19. The sample consisted of PBMCs or T cells enriched from blood (not recorded which). V is TRBV3-1 (or the pseudogene TRBV3-2) and J is TRBJ1-6; 11 positions agree with TRBD1. The CDR3 region has the DNA TGTGCCAGCAGCCAGGGGACAGGGGGAGATTCACCCCTCCACTTT. Protein product: CASSQGTGGDSPLHF.